The T cell receptor (beta chain) described here comes from a study of blood T cell repertoires in COVID-19. Study-wide background: PBMCs, B-cell-depleted T cells, or T cells were the source of the cDNA or gDNA that made up the material.

This CDR3 is 16 amino acids long. With 2 bases removed from V and 2 bases from J, the gap between germline ends came to 17 bases. Germline V gene lookup returns CDR1 GTSNPN and CDR2 SVGIG (reference sequence). Profiling relied on immunoSEQ multiplex PCR, and the TCRdb table lists in-frame clones only, not all of them. Of 130,000 to 150,000 clones listed, about 79% are singletons. The rearrangement joins TRBV30 to TRBJ2-3; weak D call: TRBD2 (5 bases). Sequencing was performed on peripheral blood. This clonotype was sampled from a man in his sixties with active or convalescent COVID-19. Here the CDR3 reads CAWSLGGPLITDTQYF. The CDR3 coding sequence is TGTGCCTGGAGTTTAGGAGGCCCCCTAATCACAGATACGCAGTATTTT.